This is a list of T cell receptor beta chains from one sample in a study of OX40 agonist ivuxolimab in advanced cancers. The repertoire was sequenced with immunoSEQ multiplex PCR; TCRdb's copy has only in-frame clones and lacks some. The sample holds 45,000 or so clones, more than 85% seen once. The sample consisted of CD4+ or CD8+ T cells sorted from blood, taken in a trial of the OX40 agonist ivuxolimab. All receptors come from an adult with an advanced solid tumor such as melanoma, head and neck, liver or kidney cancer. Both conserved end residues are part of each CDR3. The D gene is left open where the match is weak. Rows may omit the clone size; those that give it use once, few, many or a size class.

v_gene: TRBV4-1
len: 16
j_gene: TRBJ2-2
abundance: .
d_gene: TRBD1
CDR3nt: TGCGCCAGCAGCCAAAAACAGGGGGCAGGGACCGGGGAGCTGTTTTTT
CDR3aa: CASSQKQGAGTGELFF

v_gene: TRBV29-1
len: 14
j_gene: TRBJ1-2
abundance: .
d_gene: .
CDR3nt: TGCAGCGTCGCCCTTCCATTGACTAACTATGGCTACACCTTC
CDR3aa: CSVALPLTNYGYTF

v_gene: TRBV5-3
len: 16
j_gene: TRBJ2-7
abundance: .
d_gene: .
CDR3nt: TGTGCCAGAAGCTCTAACGACGACAGGCGAACCTACGAGCAGTACTTC
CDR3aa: CARSSNDDRRTYEQYF

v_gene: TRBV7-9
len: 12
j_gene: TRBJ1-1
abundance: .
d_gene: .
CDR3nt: TGTGCCAGCAGCTTATCGGGGGCTGAAGCTTTCTTT
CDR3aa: CASSLSGAEAFF

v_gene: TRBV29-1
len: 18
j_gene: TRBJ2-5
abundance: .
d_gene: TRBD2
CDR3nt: TGCAGCGTTGAAGAGGGTTATTGGGTAGCGGGACAACAAGAGACCCAGTACTTC
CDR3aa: CSVEEGYWVAGQQETQYF

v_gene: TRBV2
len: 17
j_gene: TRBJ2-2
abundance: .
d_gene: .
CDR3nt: TGTGCCAGCAGTGATACCGAGAAAGGAGCCAACACCGGGGAGCTGTTTTTT
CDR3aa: CASSDTEKGANTGELFF

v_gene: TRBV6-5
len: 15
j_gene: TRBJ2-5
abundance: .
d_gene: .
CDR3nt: TGTGCCAGCAGTTACAACCCGAGCGGGTGGGAGACCCAGTACTTC
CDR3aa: CASSYNPSGWETQYF

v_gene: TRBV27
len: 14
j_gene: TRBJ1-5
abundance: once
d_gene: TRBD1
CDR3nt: TGTGCCAGCAGCCGAACAGGGGTTGGTCAGCCCCAGCATTTT
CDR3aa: CASSRTGVGQPQHF

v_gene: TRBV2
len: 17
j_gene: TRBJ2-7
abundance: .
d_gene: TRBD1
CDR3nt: TGTGCCAGCAGTAGAATTGCTCGGACAGGGCCAAGCTACGAGCAGTACTTC
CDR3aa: CASSRIARTGPSYEQYF

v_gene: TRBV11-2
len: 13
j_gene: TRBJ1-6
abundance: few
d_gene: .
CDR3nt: TGTGCCAGCAGCTTCGACGTAAGGTCACCCCTCCACTTT
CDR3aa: CASSFDVRSPLHF

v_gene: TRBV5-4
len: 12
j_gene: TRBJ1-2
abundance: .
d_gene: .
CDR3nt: TGTGCCAGCGTGGGGGACGACTATGGCTACACCTTC
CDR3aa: CASVGDDYGYTF

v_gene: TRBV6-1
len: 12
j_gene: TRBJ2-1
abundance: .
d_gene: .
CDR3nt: TGTGCCAGCATAACCCGGGGAAATGAGCAGTTCTTC
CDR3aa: CASITRGNEQFF

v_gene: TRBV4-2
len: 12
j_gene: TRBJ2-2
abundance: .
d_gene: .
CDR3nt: TGTGCCAGCAGCCAGGGCAGGGGGGAGCTGTTTTTT
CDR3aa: CASSQGRGELFF

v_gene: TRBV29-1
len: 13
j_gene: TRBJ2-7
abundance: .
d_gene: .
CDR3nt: TGCAGCGTCAAGGGGGGGGGCTCCTACGAGCAGTACTTC
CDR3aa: CSVKGGGSYEQYF

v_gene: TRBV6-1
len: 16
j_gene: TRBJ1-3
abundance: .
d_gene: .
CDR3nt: TGTGCCAGCAGTGATTGGTACAGGGCCTCTGGAAACACCATATATTTT
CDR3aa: CASSDWYRASGNTIYF

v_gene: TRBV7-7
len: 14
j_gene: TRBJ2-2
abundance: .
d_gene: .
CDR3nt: TGTGCCAGCAGCTACGACGGGGGGCCCGGGGAGCTGTTTTTT
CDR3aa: CASSYDGGPGELFF

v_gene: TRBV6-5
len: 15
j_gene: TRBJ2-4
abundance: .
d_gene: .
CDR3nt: TGTGCCAGCAGTTCAAGGGGTTGGGTCAAAAACATTCAGTACTTC
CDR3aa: CASSSRGWVKNIQYF

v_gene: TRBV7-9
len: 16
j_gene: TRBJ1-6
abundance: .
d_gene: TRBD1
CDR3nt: TGTGCCAGCAGCTTCCGTCAGGGGGAGTATAATTCACCCCTCCACTTT
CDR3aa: CASSFRQGEYNSPLHF

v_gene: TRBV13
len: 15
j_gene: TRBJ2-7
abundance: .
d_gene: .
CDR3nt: TGTGCCAGCAGCCTCTCAGGGGATGGGTCCTACGAGCAGTACTTC
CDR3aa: CASSLSGDGSYEQYF

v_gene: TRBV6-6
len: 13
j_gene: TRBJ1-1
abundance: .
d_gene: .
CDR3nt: TGTGCCAGCACCACGCGGGCGAACACTGAAGCTTTCTTT
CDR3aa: CASTTRANTEAFF

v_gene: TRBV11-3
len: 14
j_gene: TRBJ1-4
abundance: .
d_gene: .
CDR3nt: TGTGCCAGCAACCCAGGGATTACTAATGAAAAACTGTTTTTT
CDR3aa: CASNPGITNEKLFF

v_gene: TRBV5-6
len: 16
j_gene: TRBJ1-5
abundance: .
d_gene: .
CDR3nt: TGTGCCAGCAGCTCCTGGTATGGGAATGGCAATCAGCCCCAGCATTTT
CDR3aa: CASSSWYGNGNQPQHF

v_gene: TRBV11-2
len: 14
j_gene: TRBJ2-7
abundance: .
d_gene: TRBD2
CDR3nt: TGTGCCAGCAGCTTAGGTGGGAGGGAGGGCGAGCAGTACTTC
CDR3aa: CASSLGGREGEQYF

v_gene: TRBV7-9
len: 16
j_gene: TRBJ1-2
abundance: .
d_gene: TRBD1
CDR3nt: TGTGCCAGCAGCTTAGCGGGACAGGGGGCAAAGTATGGCTACACCTTC
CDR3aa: CASSLAGQGAKYGYTF

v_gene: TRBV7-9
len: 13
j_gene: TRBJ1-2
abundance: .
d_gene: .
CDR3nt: TGTGCCAGCAGTCGGGAAACCCGGGTCGGCTACACCTTC
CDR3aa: CASSRETRVGYTF

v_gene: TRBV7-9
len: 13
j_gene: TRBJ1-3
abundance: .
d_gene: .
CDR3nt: TGTGCCAGCACCACGTACTCTGGAAACACCATATATTTT
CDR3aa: CASTTYSGNTIYF

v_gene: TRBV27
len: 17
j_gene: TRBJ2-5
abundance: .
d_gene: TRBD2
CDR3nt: TGTGCCAGCGGCCCCTGGACTAGCGGGAGGTACCAAGAGACCCAGTACTTC
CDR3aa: CASGPWTSGRYQETQYF

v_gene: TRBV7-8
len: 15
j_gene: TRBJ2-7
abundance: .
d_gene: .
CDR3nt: TGTGCCAGCAGCTTAGCGGGCAGGGCAACCTACGAGCAGTACTTC
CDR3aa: CASSLAGRATYEQYF

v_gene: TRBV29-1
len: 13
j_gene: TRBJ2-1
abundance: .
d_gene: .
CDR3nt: TGCAGCTTGAGGACCAGCTCCTACAATGAGCAGTTCTTC
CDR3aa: CSLRTSSYNEQFF

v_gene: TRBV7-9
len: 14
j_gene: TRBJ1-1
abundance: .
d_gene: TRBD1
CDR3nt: TGTGCCAGCAGCCGACCGGGACAGAGGACTGAAGCTTTCTTT
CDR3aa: CASSRPGQRTEAFF

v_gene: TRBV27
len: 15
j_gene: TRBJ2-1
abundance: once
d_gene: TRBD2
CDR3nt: TGTGCCAGCAGTTTTAAAGCGGGAGCCTACAATGAGCAGTTCTTC
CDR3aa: CASSFKAGAYNEQFF

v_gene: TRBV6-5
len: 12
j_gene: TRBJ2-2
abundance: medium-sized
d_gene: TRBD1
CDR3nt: TGTGCCACCACAGGGGACACCGGGGAGCTGTTTTTT
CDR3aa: CATTGDTGELFF

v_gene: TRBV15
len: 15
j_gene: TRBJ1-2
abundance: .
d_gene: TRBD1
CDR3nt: TGTGCCACCAGCACGGAGAGGGGACAGGGGACGAGCTACACCTTC
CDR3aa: CATSTERGQGTSYTF

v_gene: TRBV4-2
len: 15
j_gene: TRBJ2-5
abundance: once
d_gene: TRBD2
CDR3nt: TGTGCCAGCAGCCAAATGGCGGGGGGGCAAGAGACCCAGTACTTC
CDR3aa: CASSQMAGGQETQYF

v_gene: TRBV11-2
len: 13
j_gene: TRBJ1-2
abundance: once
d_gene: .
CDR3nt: TGTGCCAGCAGCTTAGGCAGGGCCGATGGCTACACCTTC
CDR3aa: CASSLGRADGYTF

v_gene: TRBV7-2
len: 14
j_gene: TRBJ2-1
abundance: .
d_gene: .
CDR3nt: TGTGCCAGCAGCTTACTGTCCTCCTACAATGAGCAGTTCTTC
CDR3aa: CASSLLSSYNEQFF

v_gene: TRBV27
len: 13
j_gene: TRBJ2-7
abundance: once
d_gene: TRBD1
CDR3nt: TGTGCCAGCAGTTATTCGACAGGGTATGAGCAGTACTTC
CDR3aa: CASSYSTGYEQYF

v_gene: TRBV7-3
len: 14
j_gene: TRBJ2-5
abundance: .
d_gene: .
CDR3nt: TGTGCCAGCAGCTTAACGGGTTCCTTTCAGACCCAGTACTTC
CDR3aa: CASSLTGSFQTQYF

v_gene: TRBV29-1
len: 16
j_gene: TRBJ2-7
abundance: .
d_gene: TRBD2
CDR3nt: TGCAGCGTTGAAGAGGTGACTAGCGGGAGTGTCTACGAGCAGTACTTC
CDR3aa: CSVEEVTSGSVYEQYF

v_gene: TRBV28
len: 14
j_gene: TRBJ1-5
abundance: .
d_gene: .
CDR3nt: TGTGCCAGCAGTTTCGAACTGGGGACCGGAGGGCAGCATTTT
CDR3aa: CASSFELGTGGQHF

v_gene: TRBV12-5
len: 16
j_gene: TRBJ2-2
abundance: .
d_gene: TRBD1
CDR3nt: TGTGCTAGTGGTTTGGTACCGGACAGGGAAGGCGGGGAGCTGTTTTTT
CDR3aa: CASGLVPDREGGELFF

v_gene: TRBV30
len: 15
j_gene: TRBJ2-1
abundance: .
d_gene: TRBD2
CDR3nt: TGTGCCTGGGGGGGACTAGCGGGAAAGCGCAATGAGCAGTTCTTC
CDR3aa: CAWGGLAGKRNEQFF

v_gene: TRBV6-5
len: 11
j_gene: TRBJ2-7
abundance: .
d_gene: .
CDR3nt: TGTGCCAGCACCACAGGGTATGAGCAGTACTTC
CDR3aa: CASTTGYEQYF

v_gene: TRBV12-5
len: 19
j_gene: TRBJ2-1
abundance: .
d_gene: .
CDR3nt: TGTGCTAGTGGTTGGACGACCGGTCGCCTTTTTACCCCCTACAATGAGCAGTTCTTC
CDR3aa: CASGWTTGRLFTPYNEQFF

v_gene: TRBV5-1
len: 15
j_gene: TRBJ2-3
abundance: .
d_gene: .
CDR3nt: TGCGCCAGCCGCGAGTATGGAGGGGGGACAGATACGCAGTATTTT
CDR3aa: CASREYGGGTDTQYF

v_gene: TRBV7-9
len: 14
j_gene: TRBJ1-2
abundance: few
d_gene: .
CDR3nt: TGTGCCAGCAGCTCCAGGTCAGGGGAAAGAGGCTACACCTTC
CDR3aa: CASSSRSGERGYTF

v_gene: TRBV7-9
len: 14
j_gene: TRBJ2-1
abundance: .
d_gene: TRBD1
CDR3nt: TGTGCCAGCAGCCTCCCGGACAGGGTCCGTGAGCAGTTCTTC
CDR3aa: CASSLPDRVREQFF

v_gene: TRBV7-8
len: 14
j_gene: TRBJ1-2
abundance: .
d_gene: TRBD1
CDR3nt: TGTGCCAGCAGCTTAGGGGCAGGGGGCCAAGGCTACACCTTC
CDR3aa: CASSLGAGGQGYTF

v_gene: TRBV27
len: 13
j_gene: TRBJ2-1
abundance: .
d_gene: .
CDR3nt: TGTGCCAGCAGTCAAGGTTATTACAATGAGCAGTTCTTC
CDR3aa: CASSQGYYNEQFF

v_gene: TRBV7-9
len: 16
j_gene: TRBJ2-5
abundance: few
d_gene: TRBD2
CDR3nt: TGTGCCAGCAGCTTAGTTGGAGGGAGGGGAAGAGAGACCCAGTACTTC
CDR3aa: CASSLVGGRGRETQYF

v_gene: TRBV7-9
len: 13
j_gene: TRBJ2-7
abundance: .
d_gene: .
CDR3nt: TGTGCCAGCAGCTCACCCAGGGTGGGCGAGCAGTACTTC
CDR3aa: CASSSPRVGEQYF

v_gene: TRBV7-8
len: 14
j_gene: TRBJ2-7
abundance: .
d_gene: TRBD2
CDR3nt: TGTGCCAGCAGCACGGGACTAGCGGGCTACGAGCAGTACTTC
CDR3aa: CASSTGLAGYEQYF

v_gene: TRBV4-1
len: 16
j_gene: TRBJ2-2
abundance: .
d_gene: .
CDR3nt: TGCGCCAGCAGCCAAGGAGTAAGCGCGAACACCGGGGAGCTGTTTTTT
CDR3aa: CASSQGVSANTGELFF

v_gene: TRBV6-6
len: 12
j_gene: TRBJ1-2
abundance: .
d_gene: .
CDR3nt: TGTGCCAGCAAACGTGGAAACTATGGCTACACCTTC
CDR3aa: CASKRGNYGYTF

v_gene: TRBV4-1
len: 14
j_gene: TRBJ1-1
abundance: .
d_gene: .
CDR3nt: TGCGCCAGCAGCCAAGAAACAGGCTCCTATGAAGCTTTCTTT
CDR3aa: CASSQETGSYEAFF

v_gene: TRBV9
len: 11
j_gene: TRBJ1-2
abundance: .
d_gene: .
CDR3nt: TGTGCCAGCAGCCCAGTAGATGGCTACACCTTC
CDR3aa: CASSPVDGYTF

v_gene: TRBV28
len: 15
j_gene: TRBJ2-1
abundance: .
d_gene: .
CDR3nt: TGTGCCAGCAGTTTAGGGCAGGAGGCGTTCAATGAGCAGTTCTTC
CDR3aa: CASSLGQEAFNEQFF